This T cell receptor (beta chain) is drawn from a study of T cell repertoires in cytomegalovirus infection. Study-level background: Both a matching HLA type and CMV infection were indicated by public TCR beta signatures. Notes on the study in general: Across the ex vivo response, the dominant clonotypes were HLA-C-restricted CMV-specific TCR beta clonotypes.

Trimming pared 0 bases from V and 1 base from J, leaving 7 bases between. The CDR3 sequence is 14 residues long. Germline-derived CDR1 and CDR2 are SGHNT and YYREEE (reference sequence). Using its own MiXCR run on the reads, TCRdb lists one record per CDR3 protein. This sample has 450,000 to 600,000 distinct CDR3 sequences, with approximately 11% found just once. This clonotype occurred many times. Antigen specificity is unknown. The sequence derives from a human donor in good health (CMV status not recorded). Some clones in this sample may be carry-over from other donors' samples. The chain couples TRBV5-4 to TRBJ2-5; D might be TRBD1 (5 bases). What was sequenced was PBMCs. The CDR3 is CASSLEGVQETQYF. In nucleotides, the CDR3 is TGTGCCAGCAGCTTGGAAGGGGTCCAAGAGACCCAGTACTTC.